This T cell receptor beta chain was observed in a study of blood T cell repertoires in COVID-19. The CDR3 runs 21 residues. Libraries were prepared by immunoSEQ multiplex PCR; TCRdb keeps only in-frame clonotypes and omits some of them. This table has some 490,000 clones, roughly nine tenths appearing once. The study recruited people aged about 18 to 95 years across about two dozen US areas. Which cohort a participant joined came from the clinical history participants gave. Either two negative PCRs, clearance, or symptom resolution qualified Cohort 3 donors as recovered. This TCR came from an older woman who had recovered from COVID-19. The chain is built from TRBV21-1 and TRBJ1-2; TRBD1 is the table's D call, not checked against the DNA. TRBV21-1 is a listed pseudogene. Material for sequencing was PBMCs or T cells enriched from blood (not recorded which). As DNA, the CDR3 is TGTGCCAGCAGTAGAATCCGGACCCCCAGATGGACAGGGAGAAATCGCGATGGCTACACCTTC. Translated, it gives CASSRIRTPRWTGRNRDGYTF.